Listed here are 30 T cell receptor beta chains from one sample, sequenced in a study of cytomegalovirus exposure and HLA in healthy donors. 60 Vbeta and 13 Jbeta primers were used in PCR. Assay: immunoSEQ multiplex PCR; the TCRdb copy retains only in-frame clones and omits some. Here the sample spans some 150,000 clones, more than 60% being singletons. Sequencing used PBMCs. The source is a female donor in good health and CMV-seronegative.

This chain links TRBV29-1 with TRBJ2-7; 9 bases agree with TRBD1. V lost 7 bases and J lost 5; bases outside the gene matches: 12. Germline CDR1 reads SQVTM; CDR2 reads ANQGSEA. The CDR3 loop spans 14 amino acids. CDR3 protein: CSGSFSRQGDEQYF. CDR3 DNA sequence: TGCAGCGGGTCGTTTTCTCGACAGGGGGACGAGCAGTACTTC.

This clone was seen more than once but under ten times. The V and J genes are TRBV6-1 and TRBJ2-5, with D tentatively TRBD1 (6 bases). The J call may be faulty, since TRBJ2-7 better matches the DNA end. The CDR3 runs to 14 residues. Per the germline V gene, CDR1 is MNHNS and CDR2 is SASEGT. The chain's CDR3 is CASKYRDLSYEQYF. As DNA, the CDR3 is TGTGCCAGCAAGTACAGGGACCTTTCCTACGAGCAGTACTTC.

The CDR3 nucleotides are TGTGCCAGCAGCGCCACAGGACAGGCGAACACTGAAGCTTTCTTT. It yields the protein CASSATGQANTEAFF. This sequence joins TRBV9 and TRBJ1-1; 7 bases line up with TRBD1. The V and J ends lost 3 bases and 1 base, in that order; junction bases with no gene match: 6. In germline, CDR1 is SGDLS, CDR2 YYNGEE. This CDR3 region has 15 residues. The full variable domain, with the rest looked up from reference TRBV9 and TRBJ1-1, is DSGVTQTPKHLITATGQRVTLRCSPRSGDLSVYWYQQSLDQGLQFLIQYYNGEERAKGNILERFSAQQFPDLHSELNLSSLELGDSALYFCASSATGQANTEAFFGQGTRLTVV.

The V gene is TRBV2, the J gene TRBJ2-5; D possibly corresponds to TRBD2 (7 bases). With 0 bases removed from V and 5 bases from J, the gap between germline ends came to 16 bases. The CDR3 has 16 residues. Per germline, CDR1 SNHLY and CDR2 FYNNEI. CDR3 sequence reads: CASSEALLRGPETQYF. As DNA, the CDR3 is TGTGCCAGCAGTGAAGCGCTTCTGCGGGGGCCGGAGACCCAGTACTTC. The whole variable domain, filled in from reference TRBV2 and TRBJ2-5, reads EPEVTQTPSHQVTQMGQEVILRCVPISNHLYFYWYRQILGQKVEFLVSFYNNEISEKSEIFDDQFSVERPDGSNFTLKIRSTKLEDSAMYFCASSEALLRGPETQYFGPGTRLLVL.

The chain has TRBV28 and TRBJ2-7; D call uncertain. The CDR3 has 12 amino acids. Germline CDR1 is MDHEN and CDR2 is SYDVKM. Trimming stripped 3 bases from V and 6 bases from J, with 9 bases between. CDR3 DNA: TGTGCCAGCAGTTTCCTGAACAGCGAGCAGTACTTC. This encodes CASSFLNSEQYF.

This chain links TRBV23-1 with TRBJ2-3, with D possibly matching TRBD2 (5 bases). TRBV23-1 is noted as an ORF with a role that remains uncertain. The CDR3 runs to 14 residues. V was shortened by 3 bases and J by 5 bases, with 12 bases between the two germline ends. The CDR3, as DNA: TGCGCCAGCAGTCATCGGGATAAGGAAGATACGCAGTATTTT. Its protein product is CASSHRDKEDTQYF.

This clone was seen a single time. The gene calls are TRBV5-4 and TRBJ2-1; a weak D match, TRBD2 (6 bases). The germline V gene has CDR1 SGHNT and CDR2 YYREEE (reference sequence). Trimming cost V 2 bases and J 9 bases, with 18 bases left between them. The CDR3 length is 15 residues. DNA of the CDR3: TGTGCCAGCAGCTTCGGCGCGGGAACCCTGGGTGAGCAGTTCTTC. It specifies CASSFGAGTLGEQFF.

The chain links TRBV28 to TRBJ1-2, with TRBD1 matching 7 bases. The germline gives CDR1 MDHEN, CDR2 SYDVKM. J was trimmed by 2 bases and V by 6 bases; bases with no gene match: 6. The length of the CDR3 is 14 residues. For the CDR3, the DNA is TGTGCCAGCAGGATGACAGGGTCGAACTATGGCTACACCTTC. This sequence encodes CASRMTGSNYGYTF.

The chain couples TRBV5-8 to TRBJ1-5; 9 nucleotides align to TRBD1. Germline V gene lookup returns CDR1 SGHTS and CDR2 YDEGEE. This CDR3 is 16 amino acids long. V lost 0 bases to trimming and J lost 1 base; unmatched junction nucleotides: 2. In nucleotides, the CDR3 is TGTGCCAGCAGCTTGGGACAGGGGGTCAGCAATCAGCCCCAGCATTTT. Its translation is CASSLGQGVSNQPQHF.

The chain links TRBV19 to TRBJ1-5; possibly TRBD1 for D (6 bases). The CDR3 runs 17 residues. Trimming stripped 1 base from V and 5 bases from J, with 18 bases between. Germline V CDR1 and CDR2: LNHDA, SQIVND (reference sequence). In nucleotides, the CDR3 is TGTGCCAGTAGTATAGGACCGGCGACTCAGGGGCATCAGCCCCAGCATTTT. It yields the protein CASSIGPATQGHQPQHF.

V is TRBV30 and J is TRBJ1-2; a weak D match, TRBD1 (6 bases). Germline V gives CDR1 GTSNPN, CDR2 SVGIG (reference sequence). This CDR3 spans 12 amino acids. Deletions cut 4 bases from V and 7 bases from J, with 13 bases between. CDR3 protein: CAWNNRDAGYTF. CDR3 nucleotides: TGTGCCTGGAATAACAGGGATGCTGGCTACACCTTC.

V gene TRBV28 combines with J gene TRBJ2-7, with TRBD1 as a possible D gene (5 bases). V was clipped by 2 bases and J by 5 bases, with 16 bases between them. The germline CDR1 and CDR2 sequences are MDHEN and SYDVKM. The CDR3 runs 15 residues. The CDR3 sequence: CASSLIKGRAHEQYF. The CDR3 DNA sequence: TGTGCCAGCAGTTTAATCAAGGGCAGGGCCCACGAGCAGTACTTC.

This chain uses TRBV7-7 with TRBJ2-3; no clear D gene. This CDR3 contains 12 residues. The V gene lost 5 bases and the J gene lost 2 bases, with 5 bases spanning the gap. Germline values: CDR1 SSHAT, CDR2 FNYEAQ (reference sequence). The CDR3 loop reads CASSPNTDTQYF. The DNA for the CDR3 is TGTGCCAGCAGCCCAAACACAGATACGCAGTATTTT.

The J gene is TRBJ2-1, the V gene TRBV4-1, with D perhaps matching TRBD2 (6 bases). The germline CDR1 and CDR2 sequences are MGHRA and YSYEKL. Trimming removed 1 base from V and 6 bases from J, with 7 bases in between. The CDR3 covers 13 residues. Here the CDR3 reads CASSQGTTNEQFF. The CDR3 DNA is TGCGCCAGCAGCCAAGGGACTACCAATGAGCAGTTCTTC.

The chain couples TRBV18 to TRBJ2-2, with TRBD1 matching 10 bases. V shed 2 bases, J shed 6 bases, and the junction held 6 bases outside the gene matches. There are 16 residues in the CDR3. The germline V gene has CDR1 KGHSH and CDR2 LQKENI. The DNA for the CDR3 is TGTGCCAGCTCACCATTCGGGACAGGGGCGGCCGGGGAGCTGTTTTTT. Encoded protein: CASSPFGTGAAGELFF.

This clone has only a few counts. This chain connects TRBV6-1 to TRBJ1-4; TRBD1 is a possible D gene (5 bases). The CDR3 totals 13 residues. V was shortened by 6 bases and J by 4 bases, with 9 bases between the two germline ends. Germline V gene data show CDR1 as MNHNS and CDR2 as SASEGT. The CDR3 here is CASRTQVNEKLFF. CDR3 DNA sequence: TGTGCCAGCAGGACACAGGTTAATGAAAAACTGTTTTTT.

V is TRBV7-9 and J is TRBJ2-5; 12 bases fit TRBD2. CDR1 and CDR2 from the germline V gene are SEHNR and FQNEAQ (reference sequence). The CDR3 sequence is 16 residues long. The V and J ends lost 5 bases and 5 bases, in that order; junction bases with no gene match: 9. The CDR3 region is CASSPGLAGSDETQYF. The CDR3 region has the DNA TGTGCCAGCAGCCCCGGACTAGCGGGGTCCGATGAGACCCAGTACTTC.

As DNA, the CDR3 is TGTGCCAGCAGCCCAGCGGGGGCGAAGGGGCCCCAGCATTTT. Encoded protein: CASSPAGAKGPQHF. V usage is TRBV5-6 and J usage is TRBJ1-5; tentatively, D is TRBD1 (6 bases). V shed 4 bases and J shed 9 bases, with 17 bases lying between them. There are 14 residues in the CDR3. Germline V CDR1 and CDR2: SGHDT, YYEEEE.

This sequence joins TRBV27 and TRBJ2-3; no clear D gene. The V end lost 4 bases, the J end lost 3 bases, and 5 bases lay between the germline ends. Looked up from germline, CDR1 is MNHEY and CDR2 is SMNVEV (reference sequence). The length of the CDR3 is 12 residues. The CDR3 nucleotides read TGTGCCAGCAGTTCGGAGACAGATACGCAGTATTTT. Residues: CASSSETDTQYF.

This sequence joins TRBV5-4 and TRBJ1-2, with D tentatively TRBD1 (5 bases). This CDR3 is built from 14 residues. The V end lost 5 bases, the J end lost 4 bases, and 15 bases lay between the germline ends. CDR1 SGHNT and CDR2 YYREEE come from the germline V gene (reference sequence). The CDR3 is CASSGPTDPYGYTF. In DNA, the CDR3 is TGTGCCAGCAGTGGGCCGACAGACCCCTATGGCTACACCTTC.

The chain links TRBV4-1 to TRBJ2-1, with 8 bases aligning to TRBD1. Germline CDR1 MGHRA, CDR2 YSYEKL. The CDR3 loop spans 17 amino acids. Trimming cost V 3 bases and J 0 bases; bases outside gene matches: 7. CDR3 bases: TGCGCCAGCAGCCAGGGACTGACAGGGGACTCCTACAATGAGCAGTTCTTC. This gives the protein CASSQGLTGDSYNEQFF.

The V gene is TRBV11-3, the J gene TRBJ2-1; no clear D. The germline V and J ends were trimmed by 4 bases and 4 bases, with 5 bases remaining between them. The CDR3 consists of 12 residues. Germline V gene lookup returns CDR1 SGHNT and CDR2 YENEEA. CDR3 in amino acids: CASSSTYNEQFF. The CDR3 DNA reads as TGTGCCAGCAGCTCCACTTACAATGAGCAGTTCTTC.

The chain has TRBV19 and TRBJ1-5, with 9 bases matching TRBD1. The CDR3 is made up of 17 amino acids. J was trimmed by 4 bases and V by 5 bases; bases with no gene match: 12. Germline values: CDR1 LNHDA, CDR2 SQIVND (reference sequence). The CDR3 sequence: CASSAMGGQGGNQPQHF. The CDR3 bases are TGTGCCAGTAGTGCTATGGGGGGACAGGGAGGAAATCAGCCCCAGCATTTT.

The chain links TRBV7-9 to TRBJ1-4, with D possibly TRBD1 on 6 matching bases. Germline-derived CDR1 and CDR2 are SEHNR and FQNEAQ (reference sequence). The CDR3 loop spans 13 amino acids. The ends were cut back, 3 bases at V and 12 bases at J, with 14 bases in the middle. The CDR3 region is CASSFYEGEQLFF. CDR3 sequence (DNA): TGTGCCAGCAGCTTCTACGAGGGGGAACAACTGTTTTTT.

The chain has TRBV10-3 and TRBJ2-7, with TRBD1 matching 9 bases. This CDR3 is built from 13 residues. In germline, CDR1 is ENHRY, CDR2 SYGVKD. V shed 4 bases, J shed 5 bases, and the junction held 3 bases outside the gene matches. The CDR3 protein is CAISGGQGDEQYF. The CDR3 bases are TGTGCCATCAGTGGGGGACAGGGCGACGAGCAGTACTTC.

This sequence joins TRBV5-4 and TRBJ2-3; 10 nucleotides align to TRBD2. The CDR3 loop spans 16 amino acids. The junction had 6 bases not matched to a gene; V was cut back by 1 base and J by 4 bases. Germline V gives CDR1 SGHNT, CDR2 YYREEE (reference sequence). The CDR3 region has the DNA TGTGCCAGCAGCTTGAGGTCTAGCGGGGGCTCAGATACGCAGTATTTT. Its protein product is CASSLRSSGGSDTQYF.

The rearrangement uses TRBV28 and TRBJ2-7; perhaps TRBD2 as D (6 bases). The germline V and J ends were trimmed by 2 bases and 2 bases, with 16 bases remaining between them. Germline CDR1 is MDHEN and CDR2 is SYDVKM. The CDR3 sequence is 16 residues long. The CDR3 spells CASSLTDGRGAYEQYF. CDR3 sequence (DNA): TGTGCCAGCAGTTTAACAGACGGGAGAGGGGCCTACGAGCAGTACTTC.

CDR3 sequence reads: CARSSIDLARREKLFF. For the CDR3, the DNA is TGTGCCAGAAGCTCGATTGATCTAGCCCGGCGTGAAAAACTGTTTTTT. The chain employs TRBV5-3 and TRBJ1-4; D is ambiguous. TRBV5-3 is noted as an ORF with a role that remains uncertain. This CDR3 is 16 amino acids long. Trimming stripped 3 bases from V and 7 bases from J, with 19 bases between.

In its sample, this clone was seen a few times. The CDR3, as DNA: TGTGCCAGCAGAACTCCCGGACAGGGGAACACTGAAGCTTTCTTT. This gives the protein CASRTPGQGNTEAFF. The V call is TRBV28, the J call TRBJ1-1; TRBD1 matches at 8 bases. This CDR3 spans 15 amino acids. With V trimmed by 6 bases and J by 1 base, 7 bases remained unmatched. Germline V gene lookup returns CDR1 MDHEN and CDR2 SYDVKM.

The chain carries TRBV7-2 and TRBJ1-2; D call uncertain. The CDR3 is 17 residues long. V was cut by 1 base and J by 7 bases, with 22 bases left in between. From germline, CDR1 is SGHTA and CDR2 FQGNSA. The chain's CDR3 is CASSLGRTGRTAGGYTF. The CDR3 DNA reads TGTGCCAGCAGCTTAGGTCGCACGGGCAGGACCGCGGGTGGCTACACCTTC.